A selection of T cell receptor beta chains follows, all from one sample in a study of blood T cell repertoires in COVID-19. TCRdb's table, derived via immunoSEQ multiplex PCR, lists solely in-frame clones and lacks some. The repertoire includes about 280,000 clones, around 90% of them detected once, and roughly 9.1% sits in the top ten. The sequenced sample was peripheral blood. The origin of the receptors is a man aged 18 to 29 with active or convalescent COVID-19. CDR3s include the opening cysteine and the closing phenylalanine or tryptophan. The order of the fields is D gene, V gene, J gene, clone size, CDR3 protein, CDR3 DNA. D genes are given only for firm matches. The size entry is marked missing in some rows and otherwise reads once, few, many or a size class.

-	TRBV7-2	TRBJ1-4	-	CASSLDAGGREKLFF	TGTGCCAGCAGCTTAGATGCGGGGGGGAGGGAAAAACTGTTTTTT
-	TRBV19	TRBJ1-5	-	CASDSFYRVLGASQPQHF	TGTGCCAGCGATTCATTTTATAGGGTCTTGGGGGCAAGTCAGCCCCAGCATTTT
-	TRBV18	TRBJ2-7	-	CASSPGGAGGSYEQYF	TGTGCCAGCTCACCCGGCGGGGCAGGGGGCTCCTACGAGCAGTACTTC
-	TRBV5-4	TRBJ2-7	once	CASSLSGVYYEQYF	TGTGCCAGCAGCTTATCAGGGGTGTACTACGAGCAGTACTTC
-	TRBV11-1	TRBJ1-6	-	CASSFQTGGNSPLHF	TGTGCCAGCAGCTTCCAAACCGGGGGGAATTCACCCCTCCACTTT
TRBD1	TRBV5-5	TRBJ1-2	-	CASSFDRVYGSNYGYTF	TGTGCCAGCAGCTTCGACAGGGTCTATGGCTCTAACTATGGCTACACCTTC
TRBD1	TRBV5-5	TRBJ1-5	-	CASSSATGFLGQPQHF	TGTGCCAGCAGCTCTGCGACAGGGTTTTTAGGTCAGCCCCAGCATTTT
-	TRBV7-9	TRBJ1-2	-	CASTERAQDYGYTF	TGTGCCAGCACCGAGAGGGCCCAGGACTATGGCTACACCTTC
TRBD1	TRBV11-2	TRBJ1-4	once	CASSIGTGFLSNEKLFF	TGTGCCAGCAGCATCGGGACAGGGTTTCTTTCTAATGAAAAACTGTTTTTT
TRBD1	TRBV12-3/TRBV12-4	TRBJ1-1	-	CASRQGWDTEAFF	TGTGCCAGCAGACAGGGGTGGGACACTGAAGCTTTCTTT
-	TRBV29-1	TRBJ1-3	few	CSVVLGNTIYF	TGCAGCGTTGTCTTGGGAAACACCATATATTTT
-	TRBV3-1/TRBV3-2	TRBJ2-3	-	CASSPRWPDTQYF	TGTGCCAGCAGCCCTCGATGGCCGGATACGCAGTATTTT
TRBD2	TRBV7-8	TRBJ2-7	few	CASSLSRGASGGLYEQYF	TGTGCCAGCAGCTTAAGCAGGGGGGCTAGCGGGGGCCTCTACGAGCAGTACTTC
-	TRBV13	TRBJ1-4	-	CASKARGGNEKLFF	TGTGCCAGCAAGGCCCGAGGGGGTAATGAAAAACTGTTTTTT
TRBD1	TRBV6-5	TRBJ1-3	-	CASSYTGTGSGNTIYF	TGTGCCAGCAGTTACACAGGGACAGGCTCTGGAAACACCATATATTTT
-	TRBV6-2/TRBV6-3	TRBJ1-2	once	CASSSAGLNGYTF	TGTGCCAGCAGTTCGGCAGGCTTAAATGGCTACACCTTC
TRBD2	TRBV12-5	TRBJ2-3	-	CASGLSVAGGTDTQYF	TGTGCTAGTGGTTTGAGCGTAGCGGGGGGCACAGATACGCAGTATTTT
TRBD2	TRBV5-1	TRBJ2-1	-	CASSLSSSGKGKDEQFF	TGCGCCAGCAGCTTGAGCTCTAGCGGGAAAGGAAAGGATGAGCAGTTCTTC
-	TRBV9	TRBJ2-3	-	CASSVDRGGRISTDTQYF	TGTGCCAGCAGCGTAGACAGGGGGGGACGGATTAGCACAGATACGCAGTATTTT
-	TRBV5-4	TRBJ2-5	-	CASSLTALPGQETQYF	TGTGCCAGCAGCTTGACAGCCCTCCCCGGACAAGAGACCCAGTACTTC
TRBD2	TRBV27	TRBJ2-1	-	CASSLFRLAGYPYNEQFF	TGTGCCAGCAGTTTATTTCGACTAGCGGGGTACCCCTACAATGAGCAGTTCTTC
-	TRBV5-6	TRBJ2-7	once	CASSLSVRYEQYF	TGTGCCAGCAGCTTGTCCGTCAGATACGAGCAGTACTTC
-	TRBV6-5	TRBJ1-1	-	CASSYARTVLAEAFF	TGTGCCAGCAGTTACGCCAGGACTGTACTCGCTGAAGCTTTCTTT
TRBD2	TRBV7-9	TRBJ2-2	-	CACIDGGRSAGELFF	TGTGCCTGCATCGACGGGGGGAGATCGGCCGGGGAGCTGTTTTTT
-	TRBV9	TRBJ1-2	-	CASSGRAQLNYGYTF	TGTGCCAGCAGCGGGAGGGCACAGCTTAACTATGGCTACACCTTC
TRBD1	TRBV19	TRBJ1-6	-	CASSTGGGYNSPLHF	TGTGCCAGTAGTACAGGGGGCGGCTATAATTCACCCCTCCACTTT